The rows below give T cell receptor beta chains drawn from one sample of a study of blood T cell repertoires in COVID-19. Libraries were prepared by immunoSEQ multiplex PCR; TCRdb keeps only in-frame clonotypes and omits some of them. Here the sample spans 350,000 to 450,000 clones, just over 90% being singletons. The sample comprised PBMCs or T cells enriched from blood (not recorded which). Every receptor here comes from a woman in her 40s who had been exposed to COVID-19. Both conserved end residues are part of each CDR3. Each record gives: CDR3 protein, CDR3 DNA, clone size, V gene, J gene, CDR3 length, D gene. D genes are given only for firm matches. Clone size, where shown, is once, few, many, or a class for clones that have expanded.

CASSPRAGVSWEQYF	TGTGCCAGCTCACCACGCGCGGGAGTATCGTGGGAGCAGTACTTC	NA	TRBV18	TRBJ2-7	15	TRBD2
CASSLASGRGDEQYF	TGCGCCAGCAGCTTGGCTAGCGGGAGGGGTGACGAGCAGTACTTC	NA	TRBV5-1	TRBJ2-7	15	TRBD2
CASSRRQGVNTEAFF	TGTGCCAGCAGTCGCCGACAGGGAGTAAACACTGAAGCTTTCTTT	NA	TRBV6-5	TRBJ1-1	15	TRBD1
CASSVDGQGGSPLHF	TGTGCCAGCAGCGTAGACGGCCAGGGAGGGTCACCCCTCCACTTT	NA	TRBV9	TRBJ1-6	15	NA
CASSLGGGMNTEAFF	TGTGCCAGCAGCTTGGGCGGGGGCATGAACACTGAAGCTTTCTTT	once	TRBV5-4	TRBJ1-1	15	NA
CASSPTGTGPSYGYTF	TGTGCCAGCAGCCCCACCGGGACAGGGCCCTCTTATGGCTACACCTTC	NA	TRBV7-8	TRBJ1-2	16	TRBD1
CATSSGQLRPGGQFF	TGTGCCACCAGTTCGGGACAGCTACGCCCCGGGGGGCAGTTCTTC	NA	TRBV24-1	TRBJ2-1	15	NA
CASSPRSGLAGGSYEQYF	TGTGCCAGCAGTCCCCGCTCGGGACTAGCGGGGGGTAGCTACGAGCAGTACTTC	NA	TRBV27	TRBJ2-7	18	TRBD2
CASSVTGTGATGELFF	TGTGCCAGCAGCGTAACCGGGACAGGGGCCACCGGGGAGCTGTTTTTT	NA	TRBV9	TRBJ2-2	16	TRBD1
CAWSPGGDGYTF	TGTGCCTGGAGTCCAGGGGGTGATGGCTACACCTTC	NA	TRBV30	TRBJ1-2	12	TRBD1
CASSQQTQGRGYTF	TGCGCCAGCAGCCAACAGACCCAGGGTAGAGGCTACACCTTC	NA	TRBV4-3	TRBJ1-2	14	NA
CAAGWVTEAFF	TGTGCCGCCGGGTGGGTCACTGAAGCTTTCTTT	NA	TRBV27	TRBJ1-1	11	NA
CASSFNGGTEAFF	TGTGCCAGCAGCTTCAACGGCGGCACTGAAGCTTTCTTT	NA	TRBV5-4	TRBJ1-1	13	NA
CASSPAGFGGYTF	TGTGCCAGCAGCCCTGCCGGGTTCGGAGGCTACACCTTC	NA	TRBV7-2	TRBJ1-2	13	NA
CATSDSRQGAHEQYF	TGTGCCACCAGTGATTCCCGACAGGGTGCGCACGAGCAGTACTTC	NA	TRBV24-1	TRBJ2-7	15	TRBD1
CASSLAHQGLGAFF	TGTGCCAGCAGCTTAGCGCATCAAGGTCTAGGAGCTTTCTTT	NA	TRBV7-2	TRBJ1-1	14	NA
CSVAEGTGGFF	NA	NA	TRBV29-1	TRBJ2-1	11	NA
CASSRTAKQFF	TGCGCCAGCAGCCGTACAGCAAAGCAGTTCTTC	NA	TRBV5-1	TRBJ2-1	11	NA
CASSPDRLRYTF	TGTGCCAGTAGTCCGGACAGGTTGCGCTACACCTTC	NA	TRBV19	TRBJ1-2	12	TRBD1
CASSQDNRDTLREQYF	TGTGCCAGCAGCCAAGACAACCGGGACACTCTTCGGGAGCAGTACTTC	NA	TRBV3-1/TRBV3-2	TRBJ2-7	16	NA
CATSDPNLAGGVSFF	TGTGCCACCAGTGATCCCAATCTAGCGGGGGGGGTTTCGTTCTTC	once	TRBV24-1	TRBJ2-1	15	TRBD2
CASSLWDREDEQYF	TGTGCCAGCAGCTTATGGGACAGGGAAGACGAGCAGTACTTC	NA	TRBV11-3	TRBJ2-7	14	TRBD1
CASSQARGGGTQYF	TGTGCCAGCAGCCAAGCCCGTGGGGGGGGGACCCAGTACTTC	NA	TRBV3-1/TRBV3-2	TRBJ2-5	14	TRBD2
CASSLSLGGQGGYGYTF	TGTGCCAGCAGCTTAAGCCTGGGGGGACAGGGGGGCTATGGCTACACCTTC	NA	TRBV7-2	TRBJ1-2	17	TRBD1
CAWSQSSGGYTF	TGTGCCTGGAGTCAGTCCTCGGGGGGCTACACCTTC	NA	TRBV30	TRBJ1-2	12	NA
CASSLGGQVNTGELFF	TGTGCCAGCAGCTTAGGGGGACAGGTGAACACCGGGGAGCTGTTTTTT	NA	TRBV5-4	TRBJ2-2	16	TRBD1
CASSLAGQYEQYF	TGTGCCAGCAGCTTGGCAGGACAATACGAGCAGTACTTC	NA	TRBV7-6	TRBJ2-7	13	NA
CASSLGSDGYTF	TGCGCCAGCAGCTTGGGATCGGATGGCTACACCTTC	once	TRBV5-1	TRBJ1-2	12	NA
CASSMGTGTEQYF	TGTGCCAGTAGTATGGGGACAGGGACCGAGCAGTACTTC	NA	TRBV19	TRBJ2-7	13	TRBD1
CASRRGQGSAFF	TGTGCCAGCAGACGTGGACAGGGTTCAGCTTTCTTT	NA	TRBV12-3/TRBV12-4	TRBJ1-1	12	TRBD1
CASSYDTPQYF	TGTGCCAGCAGCTATGACACGCCCCAGTACTTC	NA	TRBV7-2	TRBJ2-5	11	NA
CASSLAGPILEDGYTF	TGTGCCAGCAGCTTGGCAGGCCCTATATTGGAAGATGGCTACACCTTC	NA	TRBV5-4	TRBJ1-2	16	NA
CASSPRAGGNNEQFF	TGCGCCAGCAGCCCTCGGGCGGGAGGGAACAATGAGCAGTTCTTC	once	TRBV5-1	TRBJ2-1	15	TRBD2
CASSPTGGREDTQYF	TGCGCCAGCAGCCCCACCGGCGGGAGGGAAGATACGCAGTATTTT	NA	TRBV5-1	TRBJ2-3	15	TRBD2
CASTTGGPFNSGELFF	TGTGCCAGCACTACCGGGGGGCCATTTAACTCCGGGGAGCTGTTTTTT	once	TRBV2	TRBJ2-2	16	NA
CASSLSGQGVGELFF	TGTGCCAGCAGTTTATCGGGACAGGGTGTCGGGGAGCTGTTTTTT	NA	TRBV27	TRBJ2-2	15	TRBD1
CASSSPGTAYEQYF	TGTGCCAGCAGCTCTCCCGGGACAGCCTACGAGCAGTACTTC	NA	TRBV7-9	TRBJ2-7	14	TRBD1
CASSSRGGKNTGELFF	TGTGCCAGCAGCTCAAGGGGGGGTAAGAACACCGGGGAGCTGTTTTTT	NA	TRBV7-2	TRBJ2-2	16	NA
CASSLSGTGHPGYTF	TGTGCCAGCAGTTTATCTGGGACAGGCCATCCCGGCTACACCTTC	NA	TRBV27	TRBJ1-2	15	TRBD1
CAWKAGQKGANVLTF	TGTGCCTGGAAGGCGGGACAGAAAGGGGCCAACGTCCTGACTTTC	NA	TRBV30	TRBJ2-6	15	NA
CASSHRTSGRNEQFF	TGTGCCAGCTCACATCGGACTAGTGGAAGAAATGAGCAGTTCTTC	NA	TRBV18	TRBJ2-1	15	TRBD2